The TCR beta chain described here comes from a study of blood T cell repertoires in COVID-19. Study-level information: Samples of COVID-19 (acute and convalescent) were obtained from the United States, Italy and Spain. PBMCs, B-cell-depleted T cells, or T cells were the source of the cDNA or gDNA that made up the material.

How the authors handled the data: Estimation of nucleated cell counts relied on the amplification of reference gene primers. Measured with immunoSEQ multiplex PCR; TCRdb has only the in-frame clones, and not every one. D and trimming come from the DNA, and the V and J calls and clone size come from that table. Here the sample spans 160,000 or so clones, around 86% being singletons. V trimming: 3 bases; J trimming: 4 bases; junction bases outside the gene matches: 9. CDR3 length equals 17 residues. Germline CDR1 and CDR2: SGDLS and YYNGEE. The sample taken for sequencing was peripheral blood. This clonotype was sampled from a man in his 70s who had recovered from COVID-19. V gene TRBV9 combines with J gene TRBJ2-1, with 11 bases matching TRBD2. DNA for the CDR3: TGTGCCAGCAGCGGGCTATTGGGGACTAGCGGATACAATGAGCAGTTCTTC. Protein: CASSGLLGTSGYNEQFF.